A single sample is the source of the 2 T cell receptor beta chains below, sequenced in a study of Graves' ophthalmopathy and Graves' hyperthyroidism. TCR beta CDR3 regions were amplified from RNA transcripts. HTBI primers were used in a first-round RT-PCR, which preceded a second-round multiplex PCR. TCRdb redid the calling of the multiplex PCR reads with MiXCR, one entry per CDR3 protein. The sample lists over a million distinct CDR3 sequences; around a third were seen once. Sequencing input: peripheral blood or thyroid tissue (not recorded which). All receptors come from an adult man with Graves' hyperthyroidism.

The J gene is TRBJ2-3, the V gene TRBV4-2; D may match TRBD1 or TRBD2 (6 bases each). This CDR3 is 16 amino acids long. The ends were cut back, 5 bases at V and 2 bases at J, with 17 bases in the middle. Germline CDR1 LGHNA, CDR2 YNFKEQ. The CDR3 sequence: CASSGWLGGPTDTQYF. The CDR3 DNA reads TGTGCCAGCAGCGGCTGGTTGGGGGGCCCCACAGATACGCAGTATTTT.

The V and J genes are TRBV20-1 and TRBJ2-5, with 15 positions matching TRBD2. V was pared by 5 bases and J by 5 bases, with 12 bases of the junction left unmatched. This CDR3 has 17 amino acids. Per the germline V gene, CDR1 is DFQATT and CDR2 is SNEGSKA (reference sequence). The CDR3 bases are TGCAGTGCTGAGGAACGGACTAGCGGGAGGGCCGGTGAGACCCAGTACTTC. It is translated as CSAEERTSGRAGETQYF.